This TCR beta chain stems from a study of monozygotic twins with inflammatory bowel disease. Study-wide results and caveats: Compared with healthy co-twins, IBD patients showed reduced TCRbeta repertoire diversity by inverse Simpson.

Blood samples of 2 to 2.5 ml were drawn from every donor. In germline, CDR1 is SGHRS, CDR2 YFSETQ. The CDR3 is 14 amino acids. Researchers used roughly 3.5 ug of total RNA for each TCR library. Template switching added UMIs carrying a 6-nucleotide sample barcode. Using the 5' RACE reads, TCRdb records one entry per CDR3 protein without DNA. This table holds 400,000 to 500,000 distinct CDR3 sequences. About this clonotype itself: Antigen unknown.

V gene TRBV5-1 combines with J gene TRBJ2-2; TCRdb's D call of TRBD1 is untestable without DNA. Material for sequencing was blood. The sequence was collected from a human donor with ulcerative colitis or Crohn's disease, or a healthy co-twin of an affected twin (not recorded which). The CDR3 here is CASKGQLNTGELFF.